These 18 T cell receptor beta chains share one sample of origin, sequenced in a study of CD8+CD57+ T cells in acquired aplastic anemia. The template used for profiling TCR beta VDJ and CDR3 was genomic DNA. TCRdb re-called the reads with MiXCR, one entry per CDR3 protein. The data hold some 190,000 distinct CDR3 sequences, with about 53% observed a single time. Sequenced material: sorted CD4+, CD8+, or CD8+CD57+ T cells (not recorded which) from PBMCs. These receptors were collected from a human donor in good health, serving as a control.

This clonotype was detected many times. The rearrangement links TRBV3-1 to TRBJ2-2, with 8 nucleotides matching TRBD1. V lost 1 base, J lost 6 bases, and 7 bases stayed unmatched. Germline-derived CDR1 and CDR2 are LGHDT and YNNKEL (reference sequence). CDR3 length equals 16 residues. The DNA for the CDR3 is TGTGCCAGCAGCCAAGTGGACAGGGTTAATCCCGGGGAGCTGTTTTTT. It yields the protein CASSQVDRVNPGELFF.

This clonotype was found many times. The chain has TRBV3-1 and TRBJ1-3, with a possible D match to TRBD1 (5 bases). Germline assignment: CDR1 LGHDT and CDR2 YNNKEL (reference sequence). CDR3 length: 15 residues. V lost 5 bases, J lost 0 bases, and 11 bases lay in between. The DNA of the CDR3 is TGTGCCAGCAGCGCAGCAGGGAGCTCTGGAAACACCATATATTTT. It codes for CASSAAGSSGNTIYF.

This clonotype has a count of ten or more. The chain links TRBV6-6 to TRBJ2-7; 8 positions match TRBD2. The ends lost 6 bases at V and 4 bases at J; junction bases unmatched: 5. The germline V gene has CDR1 MNHNY and CDR2 SVGAGI (reference sequence). There are 13 residues in the CDR3. The DNA of the CDR3 is TGTGCCAGCAGCCGGGGGGGGATTTACGAGCAGTACTTC. Protein sequence: CASSRGGIYEQYF.

The CDR3 DNA sequence: TGTGCCAGCAGTGATTTAGGTGAGACCCAGTACTTC. This gives the protein CASSDLGETQYF. The chain combines TRBV6-4 with TRBJ2-5, with D hard to call. Trimming took 3 bases from V and 5 from J, leaving 7 bases between them. This CDR3 contains 12 residues. Germline V gene sequence: CDR1 MRHNA, CDR2 SNTAGT.

This clonotype was counted only a few times. The chain links TRBV2 to TRBJ1-1, with 8 bases lining up with TRBD1. The V gene's germline CDR1 is SNHLY and CDR2 FYNNEI. The length of the CDR3 is 12 residues. With V trimmed by 3 bases and J by 11 bases, 5 bases remained unmatched. Here the CDR3 DNA reads TGTGCCAGCAGTGATCACAGGGGGTTGGCTTTCTTT. Its translation is CASSDHRGLAFF.

This clonotype was detected many times. A junction boundary mismatches the germline segment, possibly from a read error. The chain combines TRBV5-1 with TRBJ1-2; 8 nucleotides align to TRBD1. The CDR3 spans 14 residues. From germline, CDR1 is SGHRS and CDR2 YFSETQ. CDR3 DNA: TGTGCCAGCAGCTTAGGGCAGGGGGCTGGTGGCTACACCTTC. Protein product: CASSLGQGAGGYTF. Combining the CDR3 with reference TRBV5-1 and TRBJ1-2 gives the whole variable domain KAGVTQTPRYLIKTRGQQVTLSCSPISGHRSVSWYQQTPGQGLQFLFEYFSETQRNKGNFPGRFSGRQFSNSRSEMNVSTLELGDSALYLCASSLGQGAGGYTFGSGTRLTVV.

In this sample, this clonotype turned up a few times. A much more abundant neighbour one base away suggests this may be a read error. Since the CDR3 does not end with the conserved phenylalanine or tryptophan, this likely comes from a read error. This chain links TRBV6-2 or TRBV6-3 with TRBJ2-7; a weak D match, TRBD1 (5 bases). Trimming took 6 bases from V and 0 from J, leaving 15 bases between them. The CDR3 has 15 residues. Germline V CDR1 and CDR2: MNHEY, SVGEGT. The CDR3 region is CASSPYRSSSYEQYS. DNA for the CDR3: TGTGCCAGCAGCCCGTACAGGTCGAGCTCCTACGAGCAGTACTCC.

The rearrangement uses TRBV3-1 and TRBJ2-1; 9 nucleotides agree with TRBD2. Germline CDR1 reads LGHDT; CDR2 reads YNNKEL (reference sequence). The length of the CDR3 is 16 residues. Trimming took 4 bases from V and 5 from J; bases not matched to a gene: 9. CDR3 sequence (DNA): TGTGCCAGCAGCCCCTCGGGGATAGCGGGAGACAATGAGCAGTTCTTC. Translated: CASSPSGIAGDNEQFF.

Concerning this clonotype itself: The germline gene is not matched at one end of the junction; a read error may be the cause. The chain is built from TRBV2 and TRBJ2-7; 14 positions agree with TRBD2. The CDR3 is 16 amino acids. Germline-derived CDR1 and CDR2 are SNHLY and FYNNEI. The CDR3 coding sequence is TGTGCCACCACCCCTGGGACTAGCGGGGGATCGGGGGAGCTGTACTTC. It encodes CATTPGTSGGSGELYF.

This clonotype was counted ten times or more. The gene calls are TRBV5-6 and TRBJ1-5; D remains unclear. Germline V CDR1 and CDR2: SGHDT, YYEEEE. V lost 4 bases and J lost 11, with 16 bases in between. This CDR3 is built from 13 residues. This CDR3 reads CASSTIGESSQHF. The DNA for the CDR3 is TGTGCCAGCAGCACTATAGGAGAGTCCTCCCAGCATTTT.

This clonotype was seen repeatedly, ten times or more. The chain combines TRBV28 with TRBJ2-1; D is uncertain. CDR1 is MDHEN and CDR2 is SYDVKM in the germline V gene. Trimming took off 3 bases at V and 7 bases at J, with 10 bases between the two ends. This CDR3 region has 13 residues. The CDR3 DNA reads as TGTGCCAGCAGTTTCCGCGAACCGAATGAGCAGTTCTTC. Translated: CASSFREPNEQFF.

The chain combines TRBV28 with TRBJ1-2, with 12 bases identical to TRBD1. Germline CDR1 reads MDHEN; CDR2 reads SYDVKM. Losses at the gene ends were 6 bases for V and 8 bases for J; bases not matched to a gene: 4. There are 13 residues in the CDR3. The chain's CDR3 is CASRTGTGGGYTF. The CDR3 DNA is TGTGCCAGCAGGACAGGGACAGGGGGCGGCTACACCTTC.

About this clonotype: One end of the junction varies from germline; a read error may be responsible. The rearrangement uses TRBV11-3 and TRBJ2-7, with D possibly being TRBD1 or TRBD2 (7 bases each). CDR1 and CDR2 (germline): SGHNT, YENEEA. CDR3 size: 15 residues. CDR3 sequence reads: CASSLGGDSSCEQYF. In nucleotides, the CDR3 is TGTGCCAGTAGCTTAGGGGGGGACAGCTCCTGCGAGCAGTACTTC.

This chain connects TRBV5-8 to TRBJ1-5, with D possibly being TRBD1 (6 bases). The germline V gene encodes CDR1 SGHTS and CDR2 YDEGEE. Trimming shortened V by 4 bases and J by 1 base, and 6 bases separated the two germline ends. The CDR3 has 13 residues. The CDR3 here is CASSGQSNQPQHF. The CDR3 DNA reads TGTGCCAGCAGCGGACAGAGCAATCAGCCCCAGCATTTT.

This clonotype turned up a few times. The chain uses TRBV10-3 and TRBJ1-2; 8 bases align to TRBD1. The length of the CDR3 is 13 residues. Unmatched junction bases numbered 6, after V lost 6 bases and J lost 6 bases. Germline V gives CDR1 ENHRY, CDR2 SYGVKD. DNA of the CDR3: TGTGCCATCAGCGTACAGGGGGAGCATGGCTACACCTTC. Its protein product is CAISVQGEHGYTF.

V is TRBV10-3 and J is TRBJ2-3; TRBD2 matches at 7 bases. J gave up 4 bases and V 3 bases, and 1 base lay outside the gene matches. This CDR3 is 13 amino acids long. Germline V CDR1 and CDR2: ENHRY, SYGVKD. This CDR3 reads CAISDLAADTQYF. CDR3 nucleotide sequence: TGTGCCATCAGTGACCTAGCGGCAGATACGCAGTATTTT.

This clonotype was observed at least ten times. V gene TRBV9 combines with J gene TRBJ1-3; 8 nucleotides align to TRBD1. The CDR3 extends over 14 amino acids. Germline assignment: CDR1 SGDLS and CDR2 YYNGEE. The J segment lost 7 bases and the V segment lost 0 bases, leaving 3 bases of the junction unmatched. CDR3 in amino acids: CASSVEGQGNTIYF. The CDR3 DNA sequence: TGTGCCAGCAGCGTAGAAGGACAGGGCAACACCATATATTTT.

The gene calls are TRBV29-1 and TRBJ1-4; 8 bases fit TRBD1. J gave up 5 bases and V 4 bases, and 12 bases lay outside the gene matches. The CDR3 loop spans 16 amino acids. CDR1 and CDR2 (germline): SQVTM, ANQGSEA. The CDR3 DNA reads as TGCAGCGTTGGGGGACAGGAAAACGCATACAATGAAAAACTGTTTTTT. As protein: CSVGGQENAYNEKLFF.